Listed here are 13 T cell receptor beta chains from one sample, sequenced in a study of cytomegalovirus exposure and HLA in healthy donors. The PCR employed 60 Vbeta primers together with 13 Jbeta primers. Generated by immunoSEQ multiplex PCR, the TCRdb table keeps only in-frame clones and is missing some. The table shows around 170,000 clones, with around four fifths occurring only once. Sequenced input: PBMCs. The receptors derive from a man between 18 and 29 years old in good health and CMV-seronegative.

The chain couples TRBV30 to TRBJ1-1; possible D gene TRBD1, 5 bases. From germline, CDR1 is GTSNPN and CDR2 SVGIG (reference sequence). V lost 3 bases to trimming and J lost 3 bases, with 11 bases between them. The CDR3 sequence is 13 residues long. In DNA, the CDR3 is TGTGCCTGGAGGGCAGGAGGGGACACTGAAGCTTTCTTT. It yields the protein CAWRAGGDTEAFF.

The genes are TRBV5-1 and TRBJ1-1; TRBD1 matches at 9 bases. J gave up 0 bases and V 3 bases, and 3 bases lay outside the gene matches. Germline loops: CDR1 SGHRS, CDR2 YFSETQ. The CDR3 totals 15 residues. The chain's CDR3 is CASSSGTGMNTEAFF. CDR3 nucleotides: TGCGCCAGCAGCTCCGGGACAGGGATGAACACTGAAGCTTTCTTT.

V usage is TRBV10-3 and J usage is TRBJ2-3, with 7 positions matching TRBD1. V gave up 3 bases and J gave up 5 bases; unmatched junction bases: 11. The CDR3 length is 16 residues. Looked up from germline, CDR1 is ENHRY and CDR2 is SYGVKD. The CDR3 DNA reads TGTGCCATCAGTGAAGGATACAGGGGCCAAATAGATACGCAGTATTTT. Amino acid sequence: CAISEGYRGQIDTQYF.

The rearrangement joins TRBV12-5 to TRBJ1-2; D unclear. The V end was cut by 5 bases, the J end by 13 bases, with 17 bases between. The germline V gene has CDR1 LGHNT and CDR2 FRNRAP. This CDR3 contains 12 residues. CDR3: CASGIDGIPSTF. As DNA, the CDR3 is TGTGCTAGTGGTATAGACGGGATCCCAAGCACCTTC.

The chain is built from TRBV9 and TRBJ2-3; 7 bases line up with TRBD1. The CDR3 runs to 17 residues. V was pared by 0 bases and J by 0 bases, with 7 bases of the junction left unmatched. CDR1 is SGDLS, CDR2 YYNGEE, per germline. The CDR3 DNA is TGTGCCAGCAGCGTAGACAGGGACAGACCTAGCACAGATACGCAGTATTTT. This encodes CASSVDRDRPSTDTQYF. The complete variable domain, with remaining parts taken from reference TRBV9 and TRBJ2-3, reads DSGVTQTPKHLITATGQRVTLRCSPRSGDLSVYWYQQSLDQGLQFLIQYYNGEERAKGNILERFSAQQFPDLHSELNLSSLELGDSALYFCASSVDRDRPSTDTQYFGPGTRLTVL.

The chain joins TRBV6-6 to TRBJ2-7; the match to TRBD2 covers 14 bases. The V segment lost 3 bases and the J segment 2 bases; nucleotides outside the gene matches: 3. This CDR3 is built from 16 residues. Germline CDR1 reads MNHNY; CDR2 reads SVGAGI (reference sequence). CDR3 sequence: CASSYGGLAGAYEQYF. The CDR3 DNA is TGTGCCAGCAGTTATGGGGGACTAGCGGGAGCCTACGAGCAGTACTTC.

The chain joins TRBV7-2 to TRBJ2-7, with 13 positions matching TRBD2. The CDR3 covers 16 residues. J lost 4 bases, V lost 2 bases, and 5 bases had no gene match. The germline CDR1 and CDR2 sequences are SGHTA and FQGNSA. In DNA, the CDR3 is TGTGCCAGCAGCTTACCCCCGACTAGCGGGAGGTACGAGCAGTACTTC. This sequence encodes CASSLPPTSGRYEQYF.

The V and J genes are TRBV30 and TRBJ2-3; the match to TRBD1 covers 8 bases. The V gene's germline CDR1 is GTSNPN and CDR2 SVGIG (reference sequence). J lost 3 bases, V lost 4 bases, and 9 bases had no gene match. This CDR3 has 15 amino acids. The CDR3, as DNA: TGTGCCTGGAATGTACTGGACAGGGCAACAGATACGCAGTATTTT. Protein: CAWNVLDRATDTQYF. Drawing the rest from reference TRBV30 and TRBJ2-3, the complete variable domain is SQTIHQWPATLVQPVGSPLSLECTVEGTSNPNLYWYRQAAGRGLQLLFYSVGIGQISSEVPQNLSASRPQDRQFILSSKKLLLSDSGFYLCAWNVLDRATDTQYFGPGTRLTVL.

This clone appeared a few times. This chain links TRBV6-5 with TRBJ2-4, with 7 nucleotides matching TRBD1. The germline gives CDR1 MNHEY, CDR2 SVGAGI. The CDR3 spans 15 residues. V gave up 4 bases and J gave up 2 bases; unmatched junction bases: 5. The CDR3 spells CASSSGGRPKNIQYF. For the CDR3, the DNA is TGTGCCAGCAGTTCAGGGGGTCGACCCAAAAACATTCAGTACTTC.

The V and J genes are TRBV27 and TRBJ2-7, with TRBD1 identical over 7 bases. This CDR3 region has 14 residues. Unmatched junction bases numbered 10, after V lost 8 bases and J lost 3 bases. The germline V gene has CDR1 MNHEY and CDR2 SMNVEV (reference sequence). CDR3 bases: TGTGCCAGCGGGCCGGGACAGAACCACTACGAGCAGTACTTC. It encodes CASGPGQNHYEQYF.

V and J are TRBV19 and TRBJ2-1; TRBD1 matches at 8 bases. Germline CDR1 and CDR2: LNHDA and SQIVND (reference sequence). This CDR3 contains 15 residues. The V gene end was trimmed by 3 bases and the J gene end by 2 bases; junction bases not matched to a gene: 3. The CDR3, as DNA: TGTGCCAGTAGTATTAACAGGGGGACCTACAATGAGCAGTTCTTC. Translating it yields CASSINRGTYNEQFF.

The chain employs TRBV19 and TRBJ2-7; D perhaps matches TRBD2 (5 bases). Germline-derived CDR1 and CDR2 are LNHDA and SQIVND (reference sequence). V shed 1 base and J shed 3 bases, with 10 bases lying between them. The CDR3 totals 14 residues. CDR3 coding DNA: TGTGCCAGTAGTATAGGGACTTATGGCTACGAGCAGTACTTC. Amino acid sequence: CASSIGTYGYEQYF.

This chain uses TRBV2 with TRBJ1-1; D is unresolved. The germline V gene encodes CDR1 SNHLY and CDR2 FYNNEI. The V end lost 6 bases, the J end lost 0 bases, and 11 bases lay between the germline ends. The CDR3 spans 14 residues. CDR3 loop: CASSQTPMNTEAFF. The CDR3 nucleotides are TGTGCCAGCAGCCAGACACCCATGAACACTGAAGCTTTCTTT. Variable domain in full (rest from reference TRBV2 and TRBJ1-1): EPEVTQTPSHQVTQMGQEVILRCVPISNHLYFYWYRQILGQKVEFLVSFYNNEISEKSEIFDDQFSVERPDGSNFTLKIRSTKLEDSAMYFCASSQTPMNTEAFFGQGTRLTVV.